The 30 T cell receptor beta chains presented below share a single source sample, sequenced in a study of radiotherapy plus CTLA-4 blockade in lung cancer. Data came from immunoSEQ multiplex PCR; TCRdb stores just in-frame clones and leaves some out. Of tens of thousands of clones listed, 60% to 85% were seen once; the top ten hold 4%. The material was peripheral blood, obtained from a patient treated with radiotherapy plus ipilimumab. These receptors all come from a human donor with non-small cell lung cancer who had a partial response to radiotherapy plus ipilimumab. Some clones in this sample may be carry-over from other donors' samples.

The V and J genes are TRBV6-6 and TRBJ1-1; D call uncertain. The CDR3 totals 12 residues. Per the germline V gene, CDR1 is MNHNY and CDR2 is SVGAGI (reference sequence). V gave up 6 bases and J gave up 9 bases, with 14 bases separating them. This chain's CDR3 is CASRPQQRKAFF. The CDR3 DNA reads TGTGCCAGCAGGCCCCAGCAGCGGAAAGCTTTCTTT.

This clone appeared a few times. The rearrangement links TRBV7-9 to TRBJ1-3, with a weak D call TRBD1 (6 bases). The V end was cut by 5 bases, the J end by 0 bases, with 11 bases between. This CDR3 spans 15 amino acids. The germline V gene encodes CDR1 SEHNR and CDR2 FQNEAQ (reference sequence). The CDR3 nucleotides are TGTGCCAGCAGCAAAGGACAGAGCTCTGGAAACACCATATATTTT. It is translated as CASSKGQSSGNTIYF.

The chain is built from TRBV7-2 and TRBJ2-1; 10 bases match TRBD2. The V gene's germline CDR1 is SGHTA and CDR2 FQGNSA. This CDR3 spans 16 amino acids. The trim removed 1 base at V and 4 bases at J, leaving 4 bases unmatched. The DNA of the CDR3 is TGTGCCAGCAGCTTAGTCGGGACTAGCGTATACAATGAGCAGTTCTTC. Translated: CASSLVGTSVYNEQFF.

The V and J genes are TRBV7-2 and TRBJ1-2; 10 bases match TRBD1. The V and J ends lost 3 bases and 6 bases, in that order; junction bases with no gene match: 4. This CDR3 has 14 amino acids. Germline CDR1 SGHTA, CDR2 FQGNSA. The CDR3 region has the DNA TGTGCCAGCAGCTTTTTAGGGACAGGGGATGGCTACACCTTC. Translating gives CASSFLGTGDGYTF.

The CDR3 DNA reads as TGCGCCAGCAGCCAGATGGGGGGACAGGGGGGCAATCAGCCCCAGCATTTT. It codes for CASSQMGGQGGNQPQHF. This rearrangement joins TRBV4-1 to TRBJ1-5; 11 nucleotides agree with TRBD1. The CDR3 consists of 17 residues. The ends lost 3 bases at V and 2 bases at J; junction bases unmatched: 6. Looked up from germline, CDR1 is MGHRA and CDR2 is YSYEKL.

This sequence joins TRBV7-3 and TRBJ1-1; weak D call: TRBD1 (6 bases). The CDR3 covers 13 residues. V was pared by 5 bases and J by 0 bases, with 7 bases between. From germline, CDR1 is SGHTA and CDR2 FQGTGA. In DNA, the CDR3 is TGTGCCAGCAGCCAGGGGATGAACACTGAAGCTTTCTTT. This sequence encodes CASSQGMNTEAFF.

The chain joins TRBV19 to TRBJ2-1, with TRBD2 matching over 7 bases. The junction had 8 bases not matched to a gene; V was cut back by 6 bases and J by 0 bases. Germline-derived CDR1 and CDR2 are LNHDA and SQIVND (reference sequence). The CDR3 has 16 amino acids. The CDR3 loop reads CASRRSLAASYNEQFF. CDR3 nucleotides: TGTGCCAGTAGGAGATCCCTAGCGGCCTCCTACAATGAGCAGTTCTTC.

V and J are TRBV11-3 and TRBJ2-7; a weak D match, TRBD2 (5 bases). Germline-derived CDR1 and CDR2 are SGHNT and YENEEA. CDR3 size: 13 residues. Trimming left V 5 bases short and J 2 bases short, with 10 bases between. The CDR3: CASSPGLPYEQYF. As DNA, the CDR3 is TGTGCCAGCAGCCCCGGACTGCCCTACGAGCAGTACTTC. Together with reference TRBV11-3 and TRBJ2-7, the CDR3 gives the full variable domain: EAGVVQSPRYKIIEKKQPVAFWCNPISGHNTLYWYLQNLGQGPELLIRYENEEAVDDSQLPKDRFSAERLKGVDSTLKIQPAELGDSAVYLCASSPGLPYEQYFGPGTRLTVT.

The chain carries TRBV19 and TRBJ1-1, with TRBD1 matching over 9 bases. With V trimmed by 0 bases and J by 2 bases, 7 bases remained unmatched. This CDR3 has 17 amino acids. The germline CDR1 and CDR2 sequences are LNHDA and SQIVND (reference sequence). CDR3 amino acids: CASSIDEWDRENTEAFF. As DNA, the CDR3 is TGTGCCAGTAGTATAGATGAGTGGGACAGGGAAAACACTGAAGCTTTCTTT. Supplemented by reference TRBV19 and TRBJ1-1, the full variable domain reads DGGITQSPKYLFRKEGQNVTLSCEQNLNHDAMYWYRQDPGQGLRLIYYSQIVNDFQKGDIAEGYSVSREKKESFPLTVTSAQKNPTAFYLCASSIDEWDRENTEAFFGQGTRLTVV.

This clone appeared a single time. The chain joins TRBV10-3 to TRBJ2-7; D unclear. In germline, CDR1 is ENHRY, CDR2 SYGVKD. V was clipped by 3 bases and J by 2 bases, with 5 bases between them. This CDR3 has 12 residues. CDR3 nucleotides: TGTGCCATCAGTGAACAAACCTACGAGCAGTACTTC. Protein: CAISEQTYEQYF.

The V call is TRBV10-2, the J call TRBJ2-1, with 11 bases identical to TRBD2. The CDR3 sequence is 15 residues long. Germline CDR1 WSHSY, CDR2 SAAADI. With 8 bases clipped from V and 5 bases from J, the junction kept 8 bases outside the gene matches. The CDR3 bases are TGCGCCAGCGTCACAGGGACTAGCGGAGACAATGAGCAGTTCTTC. The encoded protein is CASVTGTSGDNEQFF.

By proportion, this clone is medium-sized. This chain connects TRBV4-2 to TRBJ1-1; 9 nucleotides line up with TRBD1. V dropped 4 bases and J dropped 4; count of bases not matched to a gene: 4. This CDR3 is built from 14 residues. CDR1 LGHNA and CDR2 YNFKEQ come from the germline V gene. This chain's CDR3 is CASSRTGEGTEAFF. CDR3 sequence (DNA): TGTGCCAGCAGCCGGACAGGGGAGGGCACTGAAGCTTTCTTT.

J is TRBJ1-2 and V is TRBV7-2; TRBD1 matches at 7 bases. Germline-derived CDR1 and CDR2 are SGHTA and FQGNSA. This CDR3 region has 14 residues. Unmatched junction bases numbered 6, after V lost 2 bases and J lost 6 bases. CDR3 nucleotide sequence: TGTGCCAGCAGCTTAAGGAGGGGGCAGGATGGCTACACCTTC. It codes for CASSLRRGQDGYTF.

V is TRBV5-1 and J is TRBJ1-6, with 10 bases aligning to TRBD1. Germline V gene lookup returns CDR1 SGHRS and CDR2 YFSETQ. J was trimmed by 10 bases and V by 5 bases; bases with no gene match: 6. The CDR3 extends over 14 amino acids. The CDR3 DNA is TGCGCCAGCAGGTCAGGACAGGGGGACTCACCCCTCCACTTT. This sequence encodes CASRSGQGDSPLHF.

This clone was detected once. The rearrangement uses TRBV18 and TRBJ1-1; tentative D call: TRBD1 (6 bases). Germline V gene lookup returns CDR1 KGHSH and CDR2 LQKENI. V was trimmed by 7 bases and J by 4 bases, leaving 13 bases between them. The CDR3 extends over 13 amino acids. CDR3 nucleotide sequence: TGTGCCAGCTATGATCAGGGGCCCACTGAAGCTTTCTTT. The encoded protein is CASYDQGPTEAFF.

This CDR3 reads CASSPYRLYGYTF. The CDR3 coding sequence is TGTGCCAGCAGCCCGTATAGACTTTATGGCTACACCTTC. V gene TRBV7-9 combines with J gene TRBJ1-2, with D uncertain. CDR1 and CDR2 from the germline V gene are SEHNR and FQNEAQ (reference sequence). The CDR3 has 13 amino acids. Trimming took 5 bases from V and 5 from J, leaving 12 bases between them.

A note on this clone: This same CDR3 is encoded by further DNA sequences in the sample. V gene TRBV6-1 combines with J gene TRBJ2-2, with unresolved D. CDR1 is MNHNS, CDR2 SASEGT, per germline. Trimming pared 6 bases from V and 6 bases from J, leaving 14 bases between. The CDR3 totals 14 residues. CDR3 loop: CASSSSRLPGELFF. CDR3 DNA: TGTGCCAGCAGCTCCTCCCGACTTCCCGGGGAGCTGTTTTTT.

The V and J genes are TRBV9 and TRBJ1-1; tentatively, D is TRBD1 (5 bases). The germline V gene encodes CDR1 SGDLS and CDR2 YYNGEE. The CDR3 is 14 amino acids. With 4 bases removed from V and 6 bases from J, the gap between germline ends came to 16 bases. CDR3 in DNA: TGTGCCAGCAGCCCCGGCAGGGCGAGAGCTGAAGCTTTCTTT. Its translation: CASSPGRARAEAFF.

This chain uses TRBV28 with TRBJ1-2, with no clear D. The CDR3 consists of 13 residues. V lost 3 bases to trimming and J lost 2 bases, with 7 bases between them. The germline V gene encodes CDR1 MDHEN and CDR2 SYDVKM. CDR3 sequence reads: CASSFLLNYGYTF. The CDR3 DNA sequence: TGTGCCAGCAGTTTTTTACTAAACTATGGCTACACCTTC.

The rearrangement joins TRBV28 to TRBJ1-5, with no clear D. With 7 bases removed from V and 2 bases from J, the gap between germline ends came to 15 bases. This CDR3 spans 15 amino acids. Germline CDR1 MDHEN, CDR2 SYDVKM. As DNA, the CDR3 is TGTGCCAGCAACCCCGAACGGCGGCGCAATCAGCCCCAGCATTTT. It specifies CASNPERRRNQPQHF.

This chain connects TRBV5-1 to TRBJ2-7, with 11 bases lining up with TRBD1. The germline CDR1 and CDR2 sequences are SGHRS and YFSETQ. The CDR3 covers 18 residues. V trimming: 0 bases; J trimming: 5 bases; junction bases outside the gene matches: 13. The CDR3 nucleotides read TGCGCCAGCAGCTTGGGAGGTTGGACAGGGGGCGATAAAGACGAGCAGTACTTC. It encodes CASSLGGWTGGDKDEQYF.

The chain is built from TRBV25-1 and TRBJ1-6, with 7 bases lining up with TRBD1. CDR3 size: 16 residues. Germline CDR1 is MGHDK and CDR2 is SYGVNS. V was pared by 8 bases and J by 4 bases, with 11 bases of the junction left unmatched. This CDR3 is CASSPRGQEYNSPLHF. The CDR3 nucleotides are TGTGCCAGCTCCCCTAGGGGGCAGGAGTATAATTCACCCCTCCACTTT.

The chain recombines TRBV18 with TRBJ2-2; D unresolved. The CDR3 is made up of 15 amino acids. The germline gives CDR1 KGHSH, CDR2 LQKENI. Trimming removed 3 bases at V and 0 bases at J, with 8 bases between. CDR3 DNA: TGTGCCAGCTCACCGGCGGTACCGAACACCGGGGAGCTGTTTTTT. Translating gives CASSPAVPNTGELFF.

This clone was picked up one time. This sequence joins TRBV19 and TRBJ1-2; D not certain. V was shortened by 7 bases and J by 8 bases, with 20 bases between the two germline ends. Germline assignment: CDR1 LNHDA and CDR2 SQIVND (reference sequence). This CDR3 spans 14 amino acids. For the CDR3, the DNA is TGTGCCAGTACCGAAGGAGAACCTAGAAGGGGCTACACCTTC. Encoded protein: CASTEGEPRRGYTF.

V usage is TRBV5-1 and J usage is TRBJ2-5, with D uncertain. The J call could be wrong; TRBJ2-7 is a better fit for the DNA end. Germline CDR1 SGHRS, CDR2 YFSETQ. The CDR3 is 13 amino acids. The CDR3 protein is CASSFGNNYEQYF. In DNA form, the CDR3 reads TGCGCCAGCAGCTTCGGCAATAACTACGAGCAGTACTTC.

The chain uses TRBV29-1 and TRBJ2-1; 12 positions match TRBD2. Germline values: CDR1 SQVTM, CDR2 ANQGSEA. The CDR3 has 14 residues. Losses at the gene ends were 7 bases for V and 9 bases for J; bases not matched to a gene: 10. The CDR3 sequence: CSGLAGGSLGEQFF. CDR3 bases: TGCAGCGGGCTAGCGGGAGGGAGCTTGGGTGAGCAGTTCTTC.

V usage is TRBV4-3 and J usage is TRBJ2-5; no reliable D call. Germline V gene lookup returns CDR1 LGHNA and CDR2 YSLEER. Trimming took 0 bases from V and 5 from J, leaving 7 bases between them. The CDR3 spans 13 residues. The DNA for the CDR3 is TGCGCCAGCAGCCAAGACCTTCGTGAGACCCAGTACTTC. Amino acid sequence: CASSQDLRETQYF.

This clone was recorded a few times. The chain employs TRBV5-1 and TRBJ1-3; D is unclear. V lost 0 bases, J lost 1 base, and 11 bases lay in between. In germline, CDR1 is SGHRS, CDR2 YFSETQ. The CDR3 runs 16 residues. CDR3 in DNA: TGCGCCAGCAGCTTGGAGTCCCCGGGATCTGGAAACACCATATATTTT. Translating it yields CASSLESPGSGNTIYF.

The chain couples TRBV28 to TRBJ2-3; TRBD2 aligns across 9 bases. Losses at the gene ends were 6 bases for V and 3 bases for J; bases not matched to a gene: 7. This CDR3 has 15 amino acids. CDR1 and CDR2 (germline): MDHEN, SYDVKM. CDR3 residues: CASSNLAGRTDTQYF. The CDR3 DNA follows: TGTGCCAGCAGCAATCTAGCGGGGAGAACAGATACGCAGTATTTT.

The chain carries TRBV6-5 and TRBJ1-1, with D uncertain. Germline-derived CDR1 and CDR2 are MNHEY and SVGAGI. This CDR3 has 14 amino acids. With 6 bases removed from V and 0 bases from J, the gap between germline ends came to 11 bases. This chain's CDR3 is CASSFNGVNTEAFF. The CDR3 nucleotides are TGTGCCAGCAGCTTCAACGGGGTGAACACTGAAGCTTTCTTT.